This entry lists 5 T cell receptor beta chains sequenced from one sample in a study of blood T cell repertoires in COVID-19. Measured with immunoSEQ multiplex PCR; TCRdb has only the in-frame clones, and not every one. The sample lists around 250,000 clones, about 91% occurring once. What was sequenced was PBMCs or T cells enriched from blood (not recorded which). The receptors were gathered from a human donor in a cohort exposed to, infected with or recovered from COVID-19 (not recorded which). The donor label of this sample is uncertain.

The chain has TRBV7-2 and TRBJ1-2; unclear D gene. There are 13 residues in the CDR3. Germline-derived CDR1 and CDR2 are SGHTA and FQGNSA. V was pared by 1 base and J by 8 bases, with 11 bases between. CDR3 DNA: TGTGCCAGCAGCTTAGACGGGGTTGGAGGCTACACCTTC. As protein: CASSLDGVGGYTF.

DNA for the CDR3: TGTGCCACCGGGGGGCGCATGACAGGGTCTGGGGCCAACGTCCTGACTTTC. It translates to CATGGRMTGSGANVLTF. The rearrangement links TRBV24-1 to TRBJ2-6, with D possibly being TRBD1 (7 bases). Looked up from germline, CDR1 is KGHDR and CDR2 is SFDVKD. CDR3 size: 17 residues. The ends were cut back, 9 bases at V and 1 base at J, with 18 bases in the middle.

The V and J genes are TRBV29-1 and TRBJ2-1, with a possible D match to TRBD1 (5 bases). The germline V and J ends were trimmed by 5 bases and 6 bases, with 14 bases remaining between them. CDR3 length: 13 amino acids. Germline CDR1 and CDR2: SQVTM and ANQGSEA. The CDR3 is CSVTGTTGNEQFF. The DNA for the CDR3 is TGCAGCGTTACAGGTACGACGGGCAATGAGCAGTTCTTC.

This chain uses TRBV7-9 with TRBJ1-6; weak D call: TRBD1 (6 bases). This CDR3 is 13 amino acids long. Trimming took 6 bases from V and 7 from J, leaving 10 bases between them. The germline V gene has CDR1 SEHNR and CDR2 FQNEAQ (reference sequence). The CDR3 sequence is CASRTGHNSPLHF. As DNA, the CDR3 is TGTGCCAGCAGGACAGGCCACAATTCACCCCTCCACTTT.

The gene calls are TRBV7-8 and TRBJ2-7; 7 bases agree with TRBD2. Germline V CDR1 and CDR2: SGHVS, FQNEAQ. The CDR3 covers 14 residues. With 3 bases clipped from V and 2 bases from J, the junction kept 4 bases outside the gene matches. The CDR3, as DNA: TGTGCCAGCAGCTTGACGGGGACTACCTACGAGCAGTACTTC. Protein sequence: CASSLTGTTYEQYF.